These T cell receptor beta chains were read from a single sample in a study of PD-L1 blockade in urothelial cancer. Assay used: immunoSEQ multiplex PCR; TCRdb lists only in-frame clones, some missing. The data show approximately 94,000 clones, around 86% seen once. The sequencing here drew on PBMCs, taken around atezolizumab (anti-PD-L1) treatment. These receptors all come from a man aged 55-75 years with urothelial cancer. The CDR3 runs from the conserved cysteine through the conserved F or W. The D gene is left open where the match is weak. A row's size may be missing; if present it is once, few, many or a size class.

TRBV6-5	TRBD2	.	TRBJ2-1	TGTGCCAGCAGTTACTCGACTAGCGGGAGGGCCCAGTTCTTC	CASSYSTSGRAQFF
TRBV29-1	.	.	TRBJ1-1	TGCAGCGTTGTTCCGGGGAACACTGAAGCTTTCTTT	CSVVPGNTEAFF
TRBV6-6	.	.	TRBJ1-3	TGTGCCAGCAGTTACATCCACACAGCCTCTGGAAACACCATATATTTT	CASSYIHTASGNTIYF
TRBV27	.	.	TRBJ2-1	TGTGCCAGCAGTTTAGGCCTAGCCAACAATGAGCAGTTCTTC	CASSLGLANNEQFF
TRBV13	TRBD1	.	TRBJ1-1	TGTGCCAGCAGCCAAAGGGACAGACAATCCACTGAAGCTTTCTTT	CASSQRDRQSTEAFF
TRBV5-1	.	.	TRBJ2-1	TGCGCCAGCAGCCCCTCCCCAGGGGATAGCTACAATGAGCAGTTCTTC	CASSPSPGDSYNEQFF
TRBV10-3	.	.	TRBJ2-7	TGTGCCATCAGTGAAGGAGGTAGCTCCTACGAGCAGTACTTC	CAISEGGSSYEQYF
TRBV5-1	TRBD1	.	TRBJ1-2	TGCGCCAGCAGACCGGACAGGAGGGACTATGGCTACACCTTC	CASRPDRRDYGYTF
TRBV19	TRBD2	.	TRBJ2-7	TGTGCCAGTAGTACCCATGGGAGGGGCTACGAGCAGTACTTC	CASSTHGRGYEQYF
TRBV6-1	.	few	TRBJ2-1	TGTGCCAGCAGTGTCAACTTCGGGGGTGAGCAGTTCTTC	CASSVNFGGEQFF
TRBV28	.	once	TRBJ1-2	TGTGCCAGCCGTCGGGGGGGGGCTAACTATGGCTACACCTTC	CASRRGGANYGYTF
TRBV5-1	TRBD2	once	TRBJ2-2	TGCGCCAGCACCACTAGCGACTCGGGGGAGCTGTTTTTT	CASTTSDSGELFF
TRBV4-1	.	.	TRBJ1-4	TGCGCCAGCAGCCAAGTCGCGGGGCAGAATGAAAAACTGTTTTTT	CASSQVAGQNEKLFF
TRBV30	.	.	TRBJ1-3	TGTGCCTGGAGTGTACCGGGGGGCGAAAACACCATATATTTT	CAWSVPGGENTIYF
TRBV5-1	.	.	TRBJ2-7	TGCGCCAGCAGCTTCTCAGGGGAACCCTACGAGCAGTACTTC	CASSFSGEPYEQYF
TRBV18	TRBD1	.	TRBJ2-3	TGTGCCAGCTCACCAAAGACAGGGGATAACACAGATACGCAGTATTTT	CASSPKTGDNTDTQYF
TRBV27	.	.	TRBJ2-5	TGTGCCAGCAGTTTAGGAGTTACCCAGTACTTC	CASSLGVTQYF
TRBV10-2	TRBD2	few	TRBJ2-7	TGCGCCAGCAGTGGGACCGGCTCGGGGGGGAGGAACGAGCAGTACTTC	CASSGTGSGGRNEQYF
TRBV19	.	.	TRBJ1-2	TGTGCCAGTTTCGACCGGACAGCCTATGGCTACACCTTC	CASFDRTAYGYTF
TRBV28	TRBD1	.	TRBJ2-7	TGTGCCAGCCGACCGGGGACAGGGGCGAACGAGCAGTACTTC	CASRPGTGANEQYF
TRBV7-6	.	.	TRBJ2-7	TGTGCCAGCAGCTTAGGGTCAGTGCCCTCCTACGAGCAGTACTTC	CASSLGSVPSYEQYF
TRBV14	TRBD2	.	TRBJ2-4	TGTGCCAGCAGCCAAGAGGGTCCGGGAGGGGTAGCCAAAAACATTCAGTACTTC	CASSQEGPGGVAKNIQYF
TRBV11-3	TRBD1	.	TRBJ2-4	TGTGCCAGCAGCTCCTTGACAGGGGGGACGAACATTCAGTACTTC	CASSSLTGGTNIQYF